This is a list of T cell receptor beta chains from one sample in a study of blood T cells in healthy people across ages. TCRdb itself ran the 5' RACE reads through MiXCR, one entry per CDR3 protein. The sample has over a million distinct CDR3 sequences, 35% to 45% seen once; the top ten hold about 4%. Sequencing was performed on blood. The receptor set was obtained from a woman under 30 in good health. Each CDR3 is given with its conserved first and last residue. D genes are given only for firm matches. Size tells how often a clone was seen (once, few, many) or the class of an expanded clone, and some rows leave it out.

DNA: TGTGCCACCAGCAGAGACAGGGATGAAAAACTGTTTTTT; CDR3: CATSRDRDEKLFF; V: TRBV15; J: TRBJ1-4; size: NA; D: NA
DNA: TGCAGTGCTAGGACCGGGACACGGGAGAACACTGAAGCTTTCTTT; CDR3: CSARTGTRENTEAFF; V: TRBV20-1; J: TRBJ1-1; size: many; D: NA
DNA: TGTGCCACCAGTGTCCGTGGGAGAGAATCCAAAAGCATTCAGTACTTC; CDR3: CATSVRGRESKSIQYF; V: TRBV24-1; J: TRBJ2-4; size: NA; D: NA
DNA: TGTGCCACCCAGTTGGGGGTCGATTCACCCCTCCACTTT; CDR3: CATQLGVDSPLHF; V: TRBV10-3; J: TRBJ1-6; size: few; D: NA
DNA: TGTGCCACCAAATCCAGGGGAAGCAATCAGCCCCAGCATTTT; CDR3: CATKSRGSNQPQHF; V: TRBV6-2/TRBV6-3; J: TRBJ1-5; size: few; D: NA
DNA: TGTGCCAGCAGTTACGGGCTAGGGGGTGAAAAACTGTTTTTT; CDR3: CASSYGLGGEKLFF; V: TRBV6-6; J: TRBJ1-4; size: NA; D: NA
DNA: TGTGCCAGCAGTTACTTGGGGGTAGCTAATGAAAAACTGTTTTTT; CDR3: CASSYLGVANEKLFF; V: TRBV6-6; J: TRBJ1-4; size: NA; D: NA
DNA: TGTGCCAGCAGTTCCCCCAAATTGAGACATGGCTACACCTTC; CDR3: CASSSPKLRHGYTF; V: TRBV12-3/TRBV12-4; J: TRBJ1-2; size: NA; D: NA
DNA: TGTGCCAGCTCACCTCAGGACAGGGGTAGCCAAAACATTCAGTACTTC; CDR3: CASSPQDRGSQNIQYF; V: TRBV18; J: TRBJ2-4; size: NA; D: TRBD1
DNA: TGCAGCATAGGACAGGGGAACACCGGGGAGCTGTTTTTT; CDR3: CSIGQGNTGELFF; V: TRBV29-1; J: TRBJ2-2; size: few; D: TRBD1
DNA: TGTGCCATCAGTGAGGAACAGGGAGAATCTCAGTACTTC; CDR3: CAISEEQGESQYF; V: TRBV10-3; J: TRBJ2-4; size: NA; D: NA
DNA: TGTGCCAGCAGCTCCTACTCGGGACAAACAAGCAATCAGCCCCAGCATTTT; CDR3: CASSSYSGQTSNQPQHF; V: TRBV7-2; J: TRBJ1-5; size: NA; D: NA